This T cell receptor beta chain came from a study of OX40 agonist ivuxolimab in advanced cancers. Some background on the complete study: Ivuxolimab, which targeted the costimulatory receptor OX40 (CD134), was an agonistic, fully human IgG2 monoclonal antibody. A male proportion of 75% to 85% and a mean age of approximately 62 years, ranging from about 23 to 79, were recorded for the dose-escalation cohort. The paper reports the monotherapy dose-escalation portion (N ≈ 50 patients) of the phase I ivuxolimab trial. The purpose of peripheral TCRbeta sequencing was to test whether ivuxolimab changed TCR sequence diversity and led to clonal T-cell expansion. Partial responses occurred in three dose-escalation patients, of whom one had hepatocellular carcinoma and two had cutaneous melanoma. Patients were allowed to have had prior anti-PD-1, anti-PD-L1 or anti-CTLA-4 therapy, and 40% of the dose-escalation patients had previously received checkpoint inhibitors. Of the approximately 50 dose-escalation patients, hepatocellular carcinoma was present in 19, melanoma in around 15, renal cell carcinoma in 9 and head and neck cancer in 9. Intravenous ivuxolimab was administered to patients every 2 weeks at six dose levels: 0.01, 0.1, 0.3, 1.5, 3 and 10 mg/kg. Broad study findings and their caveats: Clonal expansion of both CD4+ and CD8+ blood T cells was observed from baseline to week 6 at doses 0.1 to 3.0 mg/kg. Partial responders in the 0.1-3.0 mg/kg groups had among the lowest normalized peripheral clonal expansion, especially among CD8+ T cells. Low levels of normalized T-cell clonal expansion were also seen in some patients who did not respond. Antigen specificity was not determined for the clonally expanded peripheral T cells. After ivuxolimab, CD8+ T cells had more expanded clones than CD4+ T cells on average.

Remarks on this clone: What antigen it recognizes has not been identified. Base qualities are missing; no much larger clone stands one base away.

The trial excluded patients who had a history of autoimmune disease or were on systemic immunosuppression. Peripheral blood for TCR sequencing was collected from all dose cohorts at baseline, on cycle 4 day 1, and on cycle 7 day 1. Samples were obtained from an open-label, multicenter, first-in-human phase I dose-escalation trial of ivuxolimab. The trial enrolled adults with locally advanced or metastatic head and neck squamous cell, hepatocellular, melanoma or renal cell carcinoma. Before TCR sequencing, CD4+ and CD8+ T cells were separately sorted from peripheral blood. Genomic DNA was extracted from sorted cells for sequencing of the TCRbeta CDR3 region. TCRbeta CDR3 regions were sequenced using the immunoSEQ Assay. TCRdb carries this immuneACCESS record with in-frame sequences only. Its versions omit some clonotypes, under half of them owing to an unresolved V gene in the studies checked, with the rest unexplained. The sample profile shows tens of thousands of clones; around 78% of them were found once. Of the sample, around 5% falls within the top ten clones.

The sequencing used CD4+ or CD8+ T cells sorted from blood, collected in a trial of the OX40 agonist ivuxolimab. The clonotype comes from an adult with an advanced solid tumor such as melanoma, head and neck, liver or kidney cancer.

The sequenced DNA: TGTGCCAGCAGCTTTTCTAGCGGGGGGGCGGGAGAGCAGTTCTTC. The translation is CASSFSSGGAGEQFF. The chain uses TRBV11-2 and TRBJ2-1, and TRBD2 aligns with 12 junction nucleotides. V is pruned by 3 bases and J by 10 bases, leaving 7 bases of the junction without a gene match. The CDR3 numbers 15 residues from cysteine through phenylalanine. Here the CDR3 DNA is all that survives: 45 bases in frame from base 1. The germline V gene yields SGHAT for CDR1 and FQNNGV for CDR2. Reference TRBV11-2 and TRBJ2-1 proteins supply the regions before and after the CDR3; the full variable domain is: EAGVAQSPRYKIIEKRQSVAFWCNPISGHATLYWYQQILGQGPKLLIQFQNNGVVDDSQLPKDRFSAERLKGVDSTLKIQPAKLEDSAVYLCASSFSSGGAGEQFFGPGTRLTVL.